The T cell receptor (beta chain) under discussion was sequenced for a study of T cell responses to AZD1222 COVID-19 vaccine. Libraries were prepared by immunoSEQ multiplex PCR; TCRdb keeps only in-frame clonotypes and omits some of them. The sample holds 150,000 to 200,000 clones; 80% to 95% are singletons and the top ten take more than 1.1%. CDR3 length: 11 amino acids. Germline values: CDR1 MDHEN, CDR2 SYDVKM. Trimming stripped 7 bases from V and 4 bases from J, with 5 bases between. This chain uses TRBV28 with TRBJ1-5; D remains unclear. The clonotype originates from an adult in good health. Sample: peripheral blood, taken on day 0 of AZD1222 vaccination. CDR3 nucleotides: TGTGCCAGCATGGGGAATCAGCCCCAGCATTTT. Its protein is CASMGNQPQHF. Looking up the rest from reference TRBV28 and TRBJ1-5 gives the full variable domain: DVKVTQSSRYLVKRTGEKVFLECVQDMDHENMFWYRQDPGLGLRLIYFSYDVKMKEKGDIPEGYSVSREKKERFSLILESASTNQTSMYLCASMGNQPQHFGDGTRLSIL.